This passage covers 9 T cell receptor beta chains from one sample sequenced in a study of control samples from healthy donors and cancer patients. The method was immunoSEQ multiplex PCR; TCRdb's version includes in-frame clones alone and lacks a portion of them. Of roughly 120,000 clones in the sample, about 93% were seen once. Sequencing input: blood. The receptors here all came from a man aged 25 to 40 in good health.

CDR3 sequence: CASSSKGTPHGYTF. CDR3 coding DNA: TGCGCCAGCAGCTCCAAAGGGACACCTCATGGCTACACCTTC. V is TRBV5-1 and J is TRBJ1-2; weak D call: TRBD1 (6 bases). Germline V gene lookup returns CDR1 SGHRS and CDR2 YFSETQ. The CDR3 runs to 14 residues. V was shortened by 3 bases and J by 6 bases, with 15 bases between the two germline ends.

CDR3 coding DNA: TGTGCCAGTAGTCCCACCTTGACAGGCTGGGGTCAGCCCCAGCATTTT. Encoded protein: CASSPTLTGWGQPQHF. J is TRBJ1-5 and V is TRBV19, with D tentatively TRBD1 (6 bases). V lost 5 bases and J 6 bases, leaving 20 bases between the germline ends. Germline CDR1 reads LNHDA; CDR2 reads SQIVND (reference sequence). The CDR3 consists of 16 residues. Supplemented by reference TRBV19 and TRBJ1-5, the full variable domain reads DGGITQSPKYLFRKEGQNVTLSCEQNLNHDAMYWYRQDPGQGLRLIYYSQIVNDFQKGDIAEGYSVSREKKESFPLTVTSAQKNPTAFYLCASSPTLTGWGQPQHFGDGTRLSIL.

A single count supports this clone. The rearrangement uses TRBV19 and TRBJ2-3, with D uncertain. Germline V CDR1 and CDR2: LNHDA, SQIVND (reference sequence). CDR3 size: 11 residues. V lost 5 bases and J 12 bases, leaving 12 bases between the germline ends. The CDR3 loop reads CASSESSSQYF. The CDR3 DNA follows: TGTGCCAGTAGTGAGTCATCGAGCCAGTATTTT.

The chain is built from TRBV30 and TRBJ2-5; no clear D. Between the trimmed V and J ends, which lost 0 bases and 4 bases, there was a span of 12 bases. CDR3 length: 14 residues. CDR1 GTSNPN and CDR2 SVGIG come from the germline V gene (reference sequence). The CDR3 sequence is CAWSVRRVGETQYF. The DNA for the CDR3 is TGTGCCTGGAGTGTACGAAGGGTGGGAGAGACCCAGTACTTC.

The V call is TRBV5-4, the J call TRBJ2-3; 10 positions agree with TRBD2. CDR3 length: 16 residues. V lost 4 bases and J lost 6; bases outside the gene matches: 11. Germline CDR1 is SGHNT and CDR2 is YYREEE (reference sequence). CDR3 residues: CASSAAQRGGPDTQYF. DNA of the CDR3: TGTGCCAGCAGCGCCGCGCAGCGGGGGGGCCCCGATACGCAGTATTTT.

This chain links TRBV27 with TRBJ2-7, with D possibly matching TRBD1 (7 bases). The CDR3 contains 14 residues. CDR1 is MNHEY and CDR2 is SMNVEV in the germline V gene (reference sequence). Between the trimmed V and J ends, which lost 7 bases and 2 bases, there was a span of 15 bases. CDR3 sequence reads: CASKGAGKPYEQYF. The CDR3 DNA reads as TGTGCCAGCAAGGGGGCGGGGAAACCCTACGAGCAGTACTTC.

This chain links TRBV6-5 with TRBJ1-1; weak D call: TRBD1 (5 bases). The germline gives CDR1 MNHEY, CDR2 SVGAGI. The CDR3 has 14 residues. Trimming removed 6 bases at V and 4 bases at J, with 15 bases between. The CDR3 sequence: CASSLLQGGTEAFF. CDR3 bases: TGTGCCAGCAGCCTTCTGCAGGGAGGCACTGAAGCTTTCTTT.

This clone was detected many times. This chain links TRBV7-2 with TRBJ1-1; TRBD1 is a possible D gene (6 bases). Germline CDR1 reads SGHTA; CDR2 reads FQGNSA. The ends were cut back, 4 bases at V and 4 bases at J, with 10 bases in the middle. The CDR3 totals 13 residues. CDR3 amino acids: CASSSTGTTEAFF. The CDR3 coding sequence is TGTGCCAGCAGCTCGACAGGTACCACTGAAGCTTTCTTT.

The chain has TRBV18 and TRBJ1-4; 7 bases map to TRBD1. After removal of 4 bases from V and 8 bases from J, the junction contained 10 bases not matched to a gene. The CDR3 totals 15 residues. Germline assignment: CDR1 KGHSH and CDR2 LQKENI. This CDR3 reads CASSLQGGRGEKLFF. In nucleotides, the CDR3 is TGTGCCAGCTCACTCCAGGGGGGAAGAGGCGAAAAACTGTTTTTT.